The clone carrying this TCR beta chain appeared many times. This CDR3 spans 13 amino acids. CDR1 is LNHDA, CDR2 SQIVND, per germline (reference sequence). V was cut by 4 bases and J by 4 bases, with 10 bases left in between. This sample was included in a study of metastatic and nonmetastatic thyroid tumors. The wider study: Comparison of repertoires was carried out across blood and tumor or nodule tissue from malignant and benign thyroid patients.

Patients had received no treatment of any kind before thyroid surgery. Original methodology: What underpinned the distant-metastasis classifier for papillary thyroid cancer was the set of CDR3 differences across clinicopathological groups. TCRdb reanalyzed the PCR reads via MiXCR. These V and J calls derive from TCRdb rather than the authors' analysis. The repertoire consists of roughly 75,000 clones, with approximately 13% occurring once and the leading ten covering approximately 10%. V usage is TRBV19 and J usage is TRBJ1-2; D ambiguous. This clonotype was sampled from a female donor with papillary thyroid cancer or a benign thyroid nodule (not recorded which). Some clones in this sample may be carry-over from other donors' samples. Sequenced input: tumor tissue. The CDR3 DNA follows: TGTGCCAGTAGTAACGGACTGGGCTATGGCTACACCTTC. It codes for CASSNGLGYGYTF.